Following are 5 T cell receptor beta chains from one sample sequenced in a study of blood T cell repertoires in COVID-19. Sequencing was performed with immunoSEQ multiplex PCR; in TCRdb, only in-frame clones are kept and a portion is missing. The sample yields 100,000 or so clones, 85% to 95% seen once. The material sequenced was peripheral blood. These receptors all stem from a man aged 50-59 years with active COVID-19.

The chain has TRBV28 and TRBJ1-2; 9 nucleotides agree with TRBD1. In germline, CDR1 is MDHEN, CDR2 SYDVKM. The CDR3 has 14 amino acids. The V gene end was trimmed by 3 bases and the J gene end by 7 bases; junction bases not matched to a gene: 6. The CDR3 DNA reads TGTGCCAGCAGTTTCAGCCGGGACAGGGTTGGCTACACCTTC. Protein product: CASSFSRDRVGYTF.

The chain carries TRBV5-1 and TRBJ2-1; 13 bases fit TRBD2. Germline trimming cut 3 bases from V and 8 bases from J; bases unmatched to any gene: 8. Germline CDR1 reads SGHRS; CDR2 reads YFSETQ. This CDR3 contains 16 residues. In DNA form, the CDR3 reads TGCGCCAGCAGCTCCTCACTAGCGGGAGGGCCTTATGAGCAGTTCTTC. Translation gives CASSSSLAGGPYEQFF.

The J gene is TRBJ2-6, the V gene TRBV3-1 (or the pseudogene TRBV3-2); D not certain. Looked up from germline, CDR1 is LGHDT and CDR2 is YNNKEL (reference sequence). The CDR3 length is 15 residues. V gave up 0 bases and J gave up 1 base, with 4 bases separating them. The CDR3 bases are TGTGCCAGCAGCCAAGAGAGGTCTGGGGCCAACGTCCTGACTTTC. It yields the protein CASSQERSGANVLTF.

The CDR3 loop is CASSVTYEQYF. DNA for the CDR3: TGTGCCAGCAGTGTTACCTACGAGCAGTACTTC. The chain combines TRBV27 with TRBJ2-7, with unresolved D. V shed 5 bases and J shed 2 bases, with 4 bases lying between them. The CDR3 length is 11 residues. Germline assignment: CDR1 MNHEY and CDR2 SMNVEV (reference sequence).

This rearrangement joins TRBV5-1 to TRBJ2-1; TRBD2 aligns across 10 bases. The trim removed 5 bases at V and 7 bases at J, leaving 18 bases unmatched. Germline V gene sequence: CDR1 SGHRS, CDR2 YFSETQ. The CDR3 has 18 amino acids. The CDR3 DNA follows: TGCGCCAGCAGAACCGGGACTAGCGCCCCCGGGACTCGAAATGAGCAGTTCTTC. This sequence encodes CASRTGTSAPGTRNEQFF.